A selection of T cell receptor beta chains follows, all from one sample in a study of brain T cells in children with intractable seizures. The table came from immunoSEQ multiplex PCR; TCRdb's copy has only in-frame clones and leaves some out. The repertoire holds approximately 330,000 clones, with more than 85% as singletons. This specimen was peripheral blood, taken roughly 5 months after surgery. The receptors here all came from a boy in the first two years of life with tuberous sclerosis and intractable seizures. Both conserved end residues are part of each CDR3. A D gene is named only where the DNA matches it firmly. Expanded clones are given a class, and other clones once, few, many or no size at all.

>TRBJ1-5|TRBD1|TRBV2|few
CASSSQGDNQPQHF
TGTGCCAGCAGTAGCCAGGGGGACAATCAGCCCCAGCATTTT
>TRBJ1-2|.|TRBV27|.
CASSLARDYGYTF
TGTGCCAGCAGTTTGGCCAGGGACTATGGCTACACCTTC
>TRBJ2-2|TRBD1|TRBV5-5|.
CASSLDRGRDTGELFF
TGTGCCAGCAGCTTAGACAGGGGGAGGGACACCGGGGAGCTGTTTTTT
>TRBJ2-5|TRBD2|TRBV19|.
CASSISGGLGPGTQYF
TGTGCCAGTAGTATTTCCGGGGGGTTGGGTCCGGGGACCCAGTACTTC
>TRBJ1-2|.|TRBV9|.
CASSVVTGGGYTF
TGTGCCAGCAGCGTAGTTACAGGAGGTGGCTACACCTTC
>TRBJ2-3|TRBD2|TRBV20-1|.
CSASGLAGVGSTDTQYF
TGCAGTGCAAGTGGACTAGCGGGAGTAGGTAGCACAGATACGCAGTATTTT
>TRBJ1-1|TRBD1|TRBV5-1|.
CASSAGQIENTEAFF
TGCGCCAGCAGCGCGGGACAGATCGAGAACACTGAAGCTTTCTTT
>TRBJ1-4|TRBD1|TRBV4-1|.
CASSQEDRDGEKLFF
TGCGCCAGCAGCCAAGAGGACAGGGATGGTGAAAAACTGTTTTTT
>TRBJ1-1|.|TRBV7-2|.
CASSFYSGGETEAFF
TGTGCCAGCAGCTTCTATAGTGGCGGCGAGACTGAAGCTTTCTTT
>TRBJ2-1|TRBD2|TRBV18|.
CASSPRRTSGGPVNEQFF
TGTGCCAGCTCACCACGCAGGACTAGCGGGGGGCCGGTGAATGAGCAGTTCTTC
>TRBJ2-7|TRBD2|TRBV3-1/TRBV3-2|.
CASSPSSGGTKQYF
TGTGCCAGCAGCCCTTCTAGCGGGGGGACGAAGCAGTACTTC
>TRBJ2-1|TRBD1|TRBV25-1|.
CASSPAGGQGYNEQFF
TGTGCCAGCTCCCCCGCCGGGGGACAGGGTTACAATGAGCAGTTCTTC
>TRBJ2-7|TRBD1|TRBV27|.
CASSQTGGPSYEQYF
TGTGCCAGCAGCCAAACAGGGGGTCCCTCCTACGAGCAGTACTTC
>TRBJ2-4|.|TRBV11-3|.
CASSFLGGRIQYF
TGTGCCAGCAGCTTTCTGGGGGGCAGAATTCAGTACTTC
>TRBJ1-1|.|TRBV6-5|.
CASSGVANTEAFF
TGTGCCAGCAGCGGGGTTGCGAACACTGAAGCTTTCTTT
>TRBJ1-2|.|TRBV29-1|.
CSVEGRGVAGYTF
TGCAGCGTTGAAGGAAGGGGAGTGGCCGGCTACACCTTC
>TRBJ1-3|TRBD1|TRBV7-8|.
CASSSQTGLGPFSGNTIYF
TGTGCCAGCAGCTCCCAGACAGGGCTCGGACCATTCTCTGGAAACACCATATATTTT
>TRBJ2-5|TRBD1|TRBV24-1|.
CATSDRDRESETQYF
TGTGCCACCAGTGATAGGGACAGGGAGTCGGAGACCCAGTACTTC
>TRBJ2-3|TRBD2|TRBV19|.
CASSWRGASTDTQYF
TGTGCCAGTAGTTGGCGGGGGGCCTCCACAGATACGCAGTATTTT
>TRBJ1-5|.|TRBV15|.
CATSREQGRDQPQHF
TGTGCCACCAGCAGAGAACAGGGAAGGGATCAGCCCCAGCATTTT
>TRBJ2-7|TRBD2|TRBV13|.
CASSPRLAGGLYEQYF
TGTGCCAGCAGCCCTCGACTAGCGGGGGGACTCTACGAGCAGTACTTC
>TRBJ2-5|.|TRBV14|.
CASSPFTGRVETQYF
TGTGCCAGCAGCCCCTTCACGGGCCGGGTAGAGACCCAGTACTTC
>TRBJ1-2|.|TRBV3-1/TRBV3-2|.
CASSQDRFHYGYTF
TGTGCCAGCAGCCAAGACAGGTTTCACTATGGCTACACCTTC
>TRBJ1-1|.|TRBV6-5|.
CASSNKGPTEAFF
TGTGCCAGCAGTAATAAGGGTCCCACTGAAGCTTTCTTT
>TRBJ1-2|.|TRBV19|.
CASSPGRNNYGYTF
TGTGCCAGTAGCCCGGGGCGTAATAACTATGGCTACACCTTC
>TRBJ2-3|TRBD2|TRBV18|.
CASSTKPPSGSITDTQYF
TGTGCCAGCTCAACCAAGCCCCCTAGCGGGAGTATAACAGATACGCAGTATTTT
>TRBJ2-1|.|TRBV7-9|.
CASSPMGSNEQFF
TGTGCCAGCAGTCCTATGGGCAGTAATGAGCAGTTCTTC
>TRBJ2-5|.|TRBV25-1|.
CASSPHRSVIKTQYF
TGTGCCAGCAGTCCTCATCGGTCCGTTATTAAGACCCAGTACTTC
>TRBJ2-3|.|TRBV2|.
CASSSIGSSTDTQYF
TGTGCCAGCAGTTCGATCGGCTCTAGCACAGATACGCAGTATTTT
>TRBJ2-7|TRBD2|TRBV4-2|.
CASSLLVGGDYEQYF
TGTGCCAGCAGCCTACTCGTGGGGGGGGACTACGAGCAGTACTTC
>TRBJ2-7|TRBD2|TRBV20-1|.
CSASAGREAPYEQYF
TGCAGTGCTAGTGCAGGGCGGGAGGCCCCCTACGAGCAGTACTTC
>TRBJ2-2|.|TRBV11-2|.
CASTPQTGTGELFF
TGTGCCAGCACCCCTCAAACGGGGACCGGGGAGCTGTTTTTT
>TRBJ2-7|.|TRBV27|.
CASSLAGSYEQYF
TGTGCCAGCAGTTTAGCGGGCTCCTACGAGCAGTACTTC
>TRBJ1-1|.|TRBV4-1|.
CASSGWGSRATEAFF
TGCGCCAGCAGTGGGTGGGGTTCTAGGGCCACTGAAGCTTTCTTT
>TRBJ1-6|TRBD1|TRBV7-3|once
CASSPPGQGGNSPLHF
TGTGCCAGCAGCCCGCCGGGACAGGGTGGTAATTCACCCCTCCACTTT
>TRBJ2-7|TRBD2|TRBV6-5|.
CASSYIPSGSAYEQYF
TGTGCCAGCAGTTACATACCTAGCGGGAGCGCCTACGAGCAGTACTTC
>TRBJ1-2|.|TRBV10-3|.
CAISERQVSANYGYTF
TGTGCCATCAGTGAGAGACAGGTCTCAGCTAACTATGGCTACACCTTC
>TRBJ2-4|.|TRBV21-1|.
CASSKSLLTLENIQYF
TGTGCCAGCAGCAAATCCTTACTCACGCTGGAAAACATTCAGTACTTC
>TRBJ2-3|TRBD2|TRBV5-8|.
CASRVIAGGNTQYF
TGTGCCAGCCGAGTAATAGCGGGGGGAAATACGCAGTATTTT
>TRBJ2-1|.|TRBV4-1|.
CASSQGAGTSLYNEQFF
TGCGCCAGCAGCCAAGGGGCCGGAACTAGCCTCTACAATGAGCAGTTCTTC
>TRBJ2-2|.|TRBV7-9|.
CASRRNANTGELFF
TGTGCCAGCAGAAGAAACGCGAACACCGGGGAGCTGTTTTTT
>TRBJ1-2|TRBD1|TRBV25-1|.
CASSYGTGDGYTF
TGTGCCAGCAGCTACGGGACAGGGGATGGCTACACCTTC
>TRBJ1-5|.|TRBV30|.
CAWEGNQPQHF
TGTGCCTGGGAAGGCAATCAGCCCCAGCATTTT
>TRBJ2-5|.|TRBV2|.
CASSEVVGQETQYF
TGTGCCAGCAGTGAGGTGGTGGGACAAGAGACCCAGTACTTC
>TRBJ2-7|.|TRBV27|.
CASSSAYEQYF
TGTGCCAGCAGTTCAGCCTACGAGCAGTACTTC
>TRBJ2-3|TRBD2|TRBV7-9|.
CASSLDAYRGLAVTDTQYF
TGTGCCAGCAGCTTAGATGCCTATAGGGGACTAGCGGTCACAGATACGCAGTATTTT
>TRBJ2-7|TRBD2|TRBV20-1|few
CSASLAGGGSYEQYF
TGCAGTGCTAGTCTAGCGGGGGGAGGCTCCTACGAGCAGTACTTC
>TRBJ2-7|.|TRBV10-3|.
CAISESLTAYEQYF
TGTGCCATCAGTGAGTCGCTGACAGCCTACGAGCAGTACTTC
>TRBJ2-3|.|TRBV3-1/TRBV3-2|.
CASSLITSTDTQYF
TGTGCCAGCAGCCTTATCACAAGCACAGATACGCAGTATTTT
>TRBJ2-7|TRBD2|TRBV5-1|.
CASSSRLADSSYEQYF
TGCGCCAGCAGCTCCAGACTAGCGGACAGCTCCTACGAGCAGTACTTC